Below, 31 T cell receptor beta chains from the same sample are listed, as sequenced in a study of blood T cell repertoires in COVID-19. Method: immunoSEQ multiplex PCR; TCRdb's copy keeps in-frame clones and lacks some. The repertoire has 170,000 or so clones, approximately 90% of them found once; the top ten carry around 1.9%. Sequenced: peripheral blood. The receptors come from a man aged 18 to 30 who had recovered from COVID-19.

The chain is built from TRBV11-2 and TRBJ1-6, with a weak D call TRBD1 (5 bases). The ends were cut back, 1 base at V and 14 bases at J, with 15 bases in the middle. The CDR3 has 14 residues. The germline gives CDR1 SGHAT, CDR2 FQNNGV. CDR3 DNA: TGTGCCAGCAGCTTAGCGGTTCGGGGGGAAACCCTCCACTTT. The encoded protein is CASSLAVRGETLHF.

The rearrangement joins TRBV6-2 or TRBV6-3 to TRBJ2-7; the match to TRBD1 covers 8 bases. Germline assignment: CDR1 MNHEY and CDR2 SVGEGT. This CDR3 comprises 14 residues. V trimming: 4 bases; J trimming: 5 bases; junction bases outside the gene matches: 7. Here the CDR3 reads CASSFPGQGDEQYF. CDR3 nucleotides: TGTGCCAGCAGTTTCCCCGGACAGGGCGACGAGCAGTACTTC.

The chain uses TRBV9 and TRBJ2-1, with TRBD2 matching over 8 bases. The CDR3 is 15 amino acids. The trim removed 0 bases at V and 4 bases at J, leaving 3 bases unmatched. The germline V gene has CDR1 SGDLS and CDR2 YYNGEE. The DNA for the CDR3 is TGTGCCAGCAGCGTAGATCAGCGGGAGTACAATGAGCAGTTCTTC. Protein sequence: CASSVDQREYNEQFF.

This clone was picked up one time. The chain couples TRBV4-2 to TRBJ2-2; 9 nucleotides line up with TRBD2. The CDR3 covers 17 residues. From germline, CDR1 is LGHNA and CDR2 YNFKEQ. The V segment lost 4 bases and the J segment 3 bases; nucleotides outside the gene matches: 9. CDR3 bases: TGTGCCAGCAGCCGGGAAGTGATAGCGGGAGACACCGGGGAGCTGTTTTTT. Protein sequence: CASSREVIAGDTGELFF.

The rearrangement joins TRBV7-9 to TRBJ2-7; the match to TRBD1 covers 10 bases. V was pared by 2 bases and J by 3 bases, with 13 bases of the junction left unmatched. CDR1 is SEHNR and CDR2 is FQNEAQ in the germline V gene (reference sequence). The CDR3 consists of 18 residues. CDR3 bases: TGTGCCAGCAGCTTAAACCGGGACAGGGGCACAGGAGGCTACGAGCAGTACTTC. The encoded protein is CASSLNRDRGTGGYEQYF.

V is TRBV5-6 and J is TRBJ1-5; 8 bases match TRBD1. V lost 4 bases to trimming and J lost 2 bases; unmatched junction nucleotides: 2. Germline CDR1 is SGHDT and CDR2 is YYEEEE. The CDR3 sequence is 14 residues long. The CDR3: CASSQGQGNQPQHF. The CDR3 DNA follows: TGTGCCAGCAGCCAGGGACAGGGCAATCAGCCCCAGCATTTT.

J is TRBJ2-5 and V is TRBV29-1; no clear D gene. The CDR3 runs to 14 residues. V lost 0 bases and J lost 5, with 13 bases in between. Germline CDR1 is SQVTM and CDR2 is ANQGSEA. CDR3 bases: TGCAGCGTTGAAGATTTTGGCGGAGAGGAGACCCAGTACTTC. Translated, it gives CSVEDFGGEETQYF.

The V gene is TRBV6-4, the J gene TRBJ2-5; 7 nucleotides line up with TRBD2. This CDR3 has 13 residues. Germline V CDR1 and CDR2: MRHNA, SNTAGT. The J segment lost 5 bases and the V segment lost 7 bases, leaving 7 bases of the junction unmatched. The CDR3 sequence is CASNVAGGETQYF. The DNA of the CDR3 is TGTGCCAGCAATGTAGCGGGCGGCGAGACCCAGTACTTC.

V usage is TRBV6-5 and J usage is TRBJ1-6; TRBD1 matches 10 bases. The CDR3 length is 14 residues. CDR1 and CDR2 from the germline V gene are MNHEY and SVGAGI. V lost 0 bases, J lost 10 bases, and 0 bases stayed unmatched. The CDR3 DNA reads TGTGCCAGCAGTTACTCGGACAGGGGGTCACCCCTCCACTTT. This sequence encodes CASSYSDRGSPLHF.

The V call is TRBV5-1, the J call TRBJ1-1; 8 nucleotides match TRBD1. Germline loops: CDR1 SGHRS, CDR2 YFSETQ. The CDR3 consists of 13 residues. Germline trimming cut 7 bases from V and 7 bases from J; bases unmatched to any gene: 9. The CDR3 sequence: CASGDRGKIEAFF. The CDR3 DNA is TGCGCCAGCGGCGACAGGGGAAAGATTGAAGCTTTCTTT. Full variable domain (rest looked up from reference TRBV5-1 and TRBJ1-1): KAGVTQTPRYLIKTRGQQVTLSCSPISGHRSVSWYQQTPGQGLQFLFEYFSETQRNKGNFPGRFSGRQFSNSRSEMNVSTLELGDSALYLCASGDRGKIEAFFGQGTRLTVV.

The CDR3 DNA reads TGTGCCAGCAGTGTAACTAGCGGGAGGTTCAACGAGCAGTACTTC. Its protein is CASSVTSGRFNEQYF. The chain carries TRBV27 and TRBJ2-7; the match to TRBD2 covers 12 bases. CDR1 MNHEY and CDR2 SMNVEV come from the germline V gene (reference sequence). The ends lost 5 bases at V and 5 bases at J; junction bases unmatched: 7. CDR3 length: 15 amino acids.

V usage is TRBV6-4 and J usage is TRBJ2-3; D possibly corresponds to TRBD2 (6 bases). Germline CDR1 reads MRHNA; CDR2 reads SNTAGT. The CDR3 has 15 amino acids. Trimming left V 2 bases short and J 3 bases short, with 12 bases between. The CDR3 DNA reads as TGTGCCAGCAGTGACCAGGCGGGAAAGACAGATACGCAGTATTTT. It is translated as CASSDQAGKTDTQYF.

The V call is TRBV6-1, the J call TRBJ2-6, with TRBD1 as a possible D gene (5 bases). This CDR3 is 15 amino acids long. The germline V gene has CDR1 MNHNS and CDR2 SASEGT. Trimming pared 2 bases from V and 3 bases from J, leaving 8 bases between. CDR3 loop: CASSEQGSGANVLTF. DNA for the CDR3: TGTGCCAGCAGTGAACAGGGTAGTGGGGCCAACGTCCTGACTTTC.

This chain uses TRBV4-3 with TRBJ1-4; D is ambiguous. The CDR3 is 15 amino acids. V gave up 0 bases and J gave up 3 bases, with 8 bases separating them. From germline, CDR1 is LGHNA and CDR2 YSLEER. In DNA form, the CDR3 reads TGCGCCAGCAGCCAAGATTTTCGGTCTAATGAAAAACTGTTTTTT. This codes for CASSQDFRSNEKLFF.

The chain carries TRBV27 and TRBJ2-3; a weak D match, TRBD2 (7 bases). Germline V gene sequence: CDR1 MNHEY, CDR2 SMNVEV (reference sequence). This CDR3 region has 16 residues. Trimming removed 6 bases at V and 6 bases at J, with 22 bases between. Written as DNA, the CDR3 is TGTGCCAGCAGCCCCGAGGGGGGGCCGTATCTGGATACGCAGTATTTT. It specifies CASSPEGGPYLDTQYF.

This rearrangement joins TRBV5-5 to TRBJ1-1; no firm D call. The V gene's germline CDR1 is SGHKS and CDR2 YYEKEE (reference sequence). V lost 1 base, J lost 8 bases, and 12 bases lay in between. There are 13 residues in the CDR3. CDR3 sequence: CASSLSGMAEAFF. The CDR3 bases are TGTGCCAGCAGCTTGAGCGGAATGGCCGAAGCTTTCTTT.

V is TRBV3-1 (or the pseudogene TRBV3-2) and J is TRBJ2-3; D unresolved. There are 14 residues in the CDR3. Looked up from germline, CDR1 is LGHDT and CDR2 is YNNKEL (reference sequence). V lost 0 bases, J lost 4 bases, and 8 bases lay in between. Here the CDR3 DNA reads TGTGCCAGCAGCCAAGACTGGAGATCAGATACGCAGTATTTT. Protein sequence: CASSQDWRSDTQYF.

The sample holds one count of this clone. DNA for the CDR3: TGTGCCAGCAGCTTGGGGGCTAGCGGGAGGGCCCGAACCGGGGAGCTGTTTTTT. This gives the protein CASSLGASGRARTGELFF. The chain combines TRBV5-4 with TRBJ2-2; 12 positions match TRBD2. CDR1 SGHNT and CDR2 YYREEE come from the germline V gene (reference sequence). J was trimmed by 5 bases and V by 0 bases; bases with no gene match: 8. This CDR3 region has 18 residues.

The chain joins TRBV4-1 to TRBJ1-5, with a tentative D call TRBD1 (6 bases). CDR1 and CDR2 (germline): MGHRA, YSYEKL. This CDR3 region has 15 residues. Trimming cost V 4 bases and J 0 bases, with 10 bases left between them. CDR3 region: CASSPGQYSNQPQHF. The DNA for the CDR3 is TGCGCCAGCAGCCCAGGACAGTATAGCAATCAGCCCCAGCATTTT.

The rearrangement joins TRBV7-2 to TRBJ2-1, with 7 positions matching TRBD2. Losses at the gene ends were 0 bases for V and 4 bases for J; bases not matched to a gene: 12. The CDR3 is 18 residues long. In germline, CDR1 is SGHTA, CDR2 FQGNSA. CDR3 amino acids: CASSLAGRMASGYNEQFF. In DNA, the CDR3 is TGTGCCAGCAGCTTAGCGGGCCGGATGGCTAGCGGATACAATGAGCAGTTCTTC.

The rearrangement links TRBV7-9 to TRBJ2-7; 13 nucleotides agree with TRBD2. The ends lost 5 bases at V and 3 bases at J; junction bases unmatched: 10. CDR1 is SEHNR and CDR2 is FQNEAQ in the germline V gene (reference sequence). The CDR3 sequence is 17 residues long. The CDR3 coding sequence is TGTGCCAGCAGCACCACCGGGACTAGCGGGGTTTACTACGAGCAGTACTTC. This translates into CASSTTGTSGVYYEQYF.

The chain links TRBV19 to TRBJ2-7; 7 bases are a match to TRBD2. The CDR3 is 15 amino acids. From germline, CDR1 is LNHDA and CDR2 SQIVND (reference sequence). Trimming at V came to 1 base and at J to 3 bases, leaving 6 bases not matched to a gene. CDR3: CASSIGPSGFYEQYF. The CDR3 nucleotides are TGTGCCAGTAGTATAGGTCCTAGCGGCTTCTACGAGCAGTACTTC.

As DNA, the CDR3 is TGTGCCAGCAGTTCCCAGCGCGATAGCACAGATACGCAGTATTTT. This gives the protein CASSSQRDSTDTQYF. This chain joins TRBV27 and TRBJ2-3; D gene unclear. V was pared by 4 bases and J by 0 bases, with 11 bases between. Germline assignment: CDR1 MNHEY and CDR2 SMNVEV (reference sequence). CDR3 size: 15 residues.

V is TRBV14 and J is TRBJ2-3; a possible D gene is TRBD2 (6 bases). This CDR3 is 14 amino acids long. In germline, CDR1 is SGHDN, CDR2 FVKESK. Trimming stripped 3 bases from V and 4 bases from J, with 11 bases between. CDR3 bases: TGTGCCAGCAGCCATACGGAGGGCCCAGATACGCAGTATTTT. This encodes CASSHTEGPDTQYF.

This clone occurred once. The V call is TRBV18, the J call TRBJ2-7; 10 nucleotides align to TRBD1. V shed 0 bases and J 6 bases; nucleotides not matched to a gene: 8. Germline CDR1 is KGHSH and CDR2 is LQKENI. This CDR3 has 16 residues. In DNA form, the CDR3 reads TGTGCCAGCTCACCACCGTTCGGGACAGGGGTCTCCGAGCAGTACTTC. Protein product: CASSPPFGTGVSEQYF. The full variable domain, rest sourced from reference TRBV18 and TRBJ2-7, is NAGVMQNPRHLVRRRGQEARLRCSPMKGHSHVYWYRQLPEEGLKFMVYLQKENIIDESGMPKERFSAEFPKEGPSILRIQQVVRGDSAAYFCASSPPFGTGVSEQYFGPGTRLTVT.

The chain's CDR3 is CASSSHRTGLGSYNSPLHF. As DNA, the CDR3 is TGTGCCAGCAGCTCCCACCGGACAGGGTTGGGCTCCTATAATTCACCCCTCCACTTT. This chain links TRBV7-8 with TRBJ1-6; 8 nucleotides line up with TRBD1. With 4 bases clipped from V and 0 bases from J, the junction kept 11 bases outside the gene matches. This CDR3 is 19 amino acids long. Looked up from germline, CDR1 is SGHVS and CDR2 is FQNEAQ.

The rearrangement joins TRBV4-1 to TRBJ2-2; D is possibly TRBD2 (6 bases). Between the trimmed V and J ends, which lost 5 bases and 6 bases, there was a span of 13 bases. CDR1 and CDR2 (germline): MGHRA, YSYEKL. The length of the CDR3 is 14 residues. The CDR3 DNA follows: TGCGCCAGCAGCTCCGAGGAGGGTTCCGGGGAGCTGTTTTTT. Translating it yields CASSSEEGSGELFF.

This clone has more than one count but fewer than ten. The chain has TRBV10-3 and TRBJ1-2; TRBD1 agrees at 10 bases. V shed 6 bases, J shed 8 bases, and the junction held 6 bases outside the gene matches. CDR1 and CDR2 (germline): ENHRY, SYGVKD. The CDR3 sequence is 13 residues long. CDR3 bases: TGTGCCATCAGCGAGACAGGGGGCAGGGGCTACACCTTC. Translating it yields CAISETGGRGYTF.

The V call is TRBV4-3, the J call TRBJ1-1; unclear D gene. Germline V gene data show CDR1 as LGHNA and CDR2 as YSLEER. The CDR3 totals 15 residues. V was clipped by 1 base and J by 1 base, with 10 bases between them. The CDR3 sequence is CASSQAKWQNTEAFF. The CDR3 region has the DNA TGCGCCAGCAGCCAAGCGAAATGGCAGAACACTGAAGCTTTCTTT.

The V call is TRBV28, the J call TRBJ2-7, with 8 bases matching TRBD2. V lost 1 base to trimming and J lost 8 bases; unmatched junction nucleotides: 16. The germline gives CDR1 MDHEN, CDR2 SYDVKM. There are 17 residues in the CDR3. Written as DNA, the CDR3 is TGTGCCAGCAGTTTATTCGGGGGGGCAGGGGACTCCATTAAGCAGTACTTC. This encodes CASSLFGGAGDSIKQYF.

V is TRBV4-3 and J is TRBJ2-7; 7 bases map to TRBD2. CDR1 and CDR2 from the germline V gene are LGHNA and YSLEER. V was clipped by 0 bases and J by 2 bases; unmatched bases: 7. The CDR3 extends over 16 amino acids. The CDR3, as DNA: TGCGCCAGCAGCCAAGAACCTCCGGGAGGCCCCTACGAGCAGTACTTC. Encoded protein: CASSQEPPGGPYEQYF.